The entry below gives a single TCR beta chain sequence along with its context. Its target is unknown. TCRdb keeps only in-frame clones here, not all; method: immunoSEQ multiplex PCR. The sample has millions of clones, roughly nine tenths seen once. The data were taken from a study of shared clonotypes between healthy human individuals. V dropped 5 bases and J dropped 1 base, with 11 bases sitting between them. The CDR3 length is 15 residues. Germline V gene lookup returns CDR1 SNHLY and CDR2 FYNNEI. General observations from the study: In general, naive subsets displayed greater estimated richness than memory subsets did. Read depth was anticipated to influence clonotype sharing among donors.

This clonotype originated in a man aged 18 to 30 in good health. The chain is built from TRBV2 and TRBJ2-2; the D gene is possibly TRBD1 (5 bases). Sequences were obtained from naive CD4+ T cells sorted from blood. The sample's subset: CD45RA+ positively selected. CDR3 region: CASSKGARNTGELFF. In nucleotides, the CDR3 is TGTGCCAGCAGTAAAGGGGCTCGGAACACCGGGGAGCTGTTTTTT. Full variable domain (rest looked up from reference TRBV2 and TRBJ2-2): EPEVTQTPSHQVTQMGQEVILRCVPISNHLYFYWYRQILGQKVEFLVSFYNNEISEKSEIFDDQFSVERPDGSNFTLKIRSTKLEDSAMYFCASSKGARNTGELFFGEGSRLTVL.